This TCR beta chain was obtained from a study of cytomegalovirus exposure and HLA in healthy donors. The PCR employed 60 Vbeta primers together with 13 Jbeta primers. TCRdb's copy holds only in-frame clones and misses some; the assay was immunoSEQ multiplex PCR. The repertoire consists of hundreds of thousands of clones, with over 75% occurring once and the leading ten covering approximately 2%. The CDR3 sequence is 13 residues long. Germline-derived CDR1 and CDR2 are SGDLS and YYNGEE. Study-level findings and limits: Analyses of presence/absence relied on an assumption of roughly uniform sequencing depth across donors. Previously analyzed data showed that most TCR beta V segments were productive at a frequency of about 87% or about 30%.

About this clone itself: Its cognate antigen is unknown.

The TCR comes from a male donor in good health and CMV-seronegative. The sample comprised PBMCs. V usage is TRBV9 and J usage is TRBJ2-5; a weak D match, TRBD2 (5 bases). The J call is uncertain, as TRBJ2-7 better fits the DNA end. The CDR3 spells CASSVEGEYEQYF. The CDR3, as DNA: TGTGCCAGCAGCGTAGAGGGAGAATACGAGCAGTACTTC.